This T cell receptor (beta chain) derives from a study of shared clonotypes between healthy human individuals. Turning to the study itself: Donors, aged 18 to 49, were a couple of women and a few men. Study-level results: Measured sharing among donors was expected to vary with sequencing depth. In general, naive subsets displayed greater estimated richness than memory subsets did.

The repertoire was sequenced with immunoSEQ multiplex PCR; TCRdb's copy has only in-frame clones and lacks some. The sample lists about 1.4 million clones, roughly 96% occurring once. Those who donated, Caucasian adults without exception, all lived in Nashville, Tennessee. V dropped 4 bases and J dropped 0 bases, with 16 bases sitting between them. This CDR3 region has 16 residues. Germline V gene data show CDR1 as SEHNR and CDR2 as FQNEAQ (reference sequence). On this clone: The target antigen is unknown.

The TCR sequence derives from a young man in good health. The V gene is TRBV7-9, the J gene TRBJ2-7; D tentatively reads TRBD1 or TRBD2 (7 bases each). Sequencing used naive CD4+ T cells sorted from blood. The subset here: CD45RA+ positively selected. This CDR3 reads CASSSGTAGSSYEQYF. The DNA of the CDR3 is TGTGCCAGCAGCTCGGGGACAGCGGGAAGCTCCTACGAGCAGTACTTC.